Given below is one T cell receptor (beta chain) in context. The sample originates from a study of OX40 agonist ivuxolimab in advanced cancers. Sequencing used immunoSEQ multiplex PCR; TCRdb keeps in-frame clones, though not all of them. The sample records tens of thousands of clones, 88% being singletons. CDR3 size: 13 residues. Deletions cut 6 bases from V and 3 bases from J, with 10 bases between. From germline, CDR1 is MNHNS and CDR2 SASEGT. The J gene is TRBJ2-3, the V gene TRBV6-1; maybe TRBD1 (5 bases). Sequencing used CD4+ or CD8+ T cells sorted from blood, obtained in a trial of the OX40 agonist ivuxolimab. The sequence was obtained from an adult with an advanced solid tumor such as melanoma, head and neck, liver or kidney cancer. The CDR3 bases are TGTGCCAGCAGGACCTCAGGGACAGATACGCAGTATTTT. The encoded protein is CASRTSGTDTQYF.